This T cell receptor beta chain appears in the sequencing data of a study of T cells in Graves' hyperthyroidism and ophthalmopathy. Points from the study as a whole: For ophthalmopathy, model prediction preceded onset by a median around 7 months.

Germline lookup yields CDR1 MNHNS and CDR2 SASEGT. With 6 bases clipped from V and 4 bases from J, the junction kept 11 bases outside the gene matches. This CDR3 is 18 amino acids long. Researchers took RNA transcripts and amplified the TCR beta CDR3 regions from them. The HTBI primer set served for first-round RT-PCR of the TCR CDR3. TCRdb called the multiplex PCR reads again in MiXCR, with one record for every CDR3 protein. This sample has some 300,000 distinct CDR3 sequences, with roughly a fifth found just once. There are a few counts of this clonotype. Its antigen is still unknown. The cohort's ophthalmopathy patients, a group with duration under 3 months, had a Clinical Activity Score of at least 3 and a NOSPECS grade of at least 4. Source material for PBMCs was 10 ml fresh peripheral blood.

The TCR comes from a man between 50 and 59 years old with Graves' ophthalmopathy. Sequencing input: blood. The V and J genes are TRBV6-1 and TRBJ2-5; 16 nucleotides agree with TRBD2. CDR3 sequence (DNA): TGTGCCAGCAGAGGCCCGGGGACTAGCGGGAGGGGGGCAGAGACCCAGTACTTC. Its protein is CASRGPGTSGRGAETQYF.